The 13 T cell receptor beta chains presented below share a single source sample, sequenced in a study of identical twins. TCRdb reprocessed the 5' RACE reads with MiXCR, giving one entry per CDR3 protein. Among about 240,000 distinct CDR3 sequences listed, about 10% were seen once. The sequenced material came from memory T cells sorted from blood. Source of these receptors: a man aged 45-65 years in good health.

This clonotype showed up just a few times. The chain links TRBV12-3 or TRBV12-4 to TRBJ2-3; D ambiguous. There are 13 residues in the CDR3. Trimming removed 1 base from V and 8 bases from J, with 10 bases in between. The CDR3 DNA is TGTGCCAGCAGTTTAGGCGTTCTGGGTACGCAGTATTTT. Protein sequence: CASSLGVLGTQYF.

This clonotype was recorded at least ten times. This chain connects TRBV4-1 to TRBJ1-6; D might be TRBD1 (6 bases). The CDR3 length is 15 residues. Germline loops: CDR1 MGHRA, CDR2 YSYEKL. V dropped 1 base and J dropped 15 bases, with 19 bases sitting between them. CDR3 in amino acids: CASSQVGTGLSVLHF. The CDR3 bases are TGCGCCAGCAGCCAAGTGGGCACAGGGCTTTCGGTCCTCCACTTT.

The V and J genes are TRBV9 and TRBJ2-2; the match to TRBD2 covers 9 bases. CDR1 is SGDLS, CDR2 YYNGEE, per germline. CDR3 length equals 16 residues. With V trimmed by 2 bases and J by 2 bases, 4 bases remained unmatched. Here the CDR3 reads CASSVLAGINTGELFF. The CDR3 DNA reads as TGTGCCAGCAGCGTTCTAGCGGGGATTAACACCGGGGAGCTGTTTTTT.

This clonotype has only a few counts. One base away lies a much larger clone, so this may be a sequencing read error. This chain connects TRBV5-5 to TRBJ2-5; no reliable D call. This CDR3 spans 12 amino acids. V lost 2 bases to trimming and J lost 0 bases, with 2 bases between them. Per germline, CDR1 SGHKS and CDR2 YYEKEE (reference sequence). The CDR3 nucleotides are TGTGCCAGCAGCTTTTACCAAGAGACCCAGTACTTC. This sequence encodes CASSFYQETQYF. The whole variable domain, remainder taken from reference TRBV5-5 and TRBJ2-5, is DAGVTQSPTHLIKTRGQQVTLRCSPISGHKSVSWYQQVLGQGPQFIFQYYEKEERGRGNFPDRFSARQFPNYSSELNVNALLLGDSALYLCASSFYQETQYFGPGTRLLVL.

The chain couples TRBV5-1 to TRBJ2-7; TRBD1 matches 7 bases. The V segment lost 4 bases and the J segment 1 base; nucleotides outside the gene matches: 5. CDR3 length: 14 residues. Germline loops: CDR1 SGHRS, CDR2 YFSETQ. CDR3 amino acids: CASSVGQVSYEQYF. CDR3 sequence (DNA): TGCGCCAGCAGCGTCGGACAGGTGTCCTACGAGCAGTACTTC.

For this clonotype: This may come from a read error, since a much larger clone is one base off. The chain links TRBV2 to TRBJ2-3, with 9 bases aligning to TRBD2. This CDR3 is built from 16 residues. From germline, CDR1 is SNHLY and CDR2 FYNNEI. This chain's CDR3 is CARSEAQGLAAYTQYF. The CDR3 DNA is TGTGCCAGGAGTGAAGCGCAGGGACTAGCAGCTTATACGCAGTATTTT.

The genes are TRBV28 and TRBJ1-5; 7 bases are shared with TRBD1. Unmatched junction bases numbered 12, after V lost 6 bases and J lost 4 bases. This CDR3 is 16 amino acids long. Germline-derived CDR1 and CDR2 are MDHEN and SYDVKM. The CDR3 region is CASSPPGQVRNQPQHF. The CDR3, as DNA: TGTGCCAGCAGCCCACCCGGACAGGTCCGGAATCAGCCCCAGCATTTT.

This clonotype was recorded many times. This chain connects TRBV18 to TRBJ1-1; no reliable D call. The CDR3 has 13 residues. The V gene lost 1 base and the J gene lost 1 base, with 4 bases spanning the gap. Germline V gene data show CDR1 as KGHSH and CDR2 as LQKENI. CDR3 sequence: CASSPQKNTEAFF. For the CDR3, the DNA is TGTGCCAGCTCACCACAAAAGAACACTGAAGCTTTCTTT.

This clonotype was seen ten or more times. V usage is TRBV29-1 and J usage is TRBJ2-3, with a possible D match to TRBD2 (6 bases). Germline CDR1 reads SQVTM; CDR2 reads ANQGSEA. The CDR3 spans 13 residues. In DNA, the CDR3 is TGCACCACACTCGGGACTCGAGGGGATACGCAGTATTTT. Amino acids: CTTLGTRGDTQYF.

In its sample, this clonotype was seen many times. The V call is TRBV5-1, the J call TRBJ1-5, with a tentative D call TRBD1 (6 bases). The CDR3 contains 15 residues. The V end lost 3 bases, the J end lost 6 bases, and 16 bases lay between the germline ends. The germline V gene encodes CDR1 SGHRS and CDR2 YFSETQ. DNA for the CDR3: TGCGCCAGCAGCTCAACAGGGCTGATGGGTCAGCCCCAGCATTTT. Amino acid sequence: CASSSTGLMGQPQHF.

This clonotype was observed a few times. The chain recombines TRBV6-1 with TRBJ2-5; unclear D gene. There are 13 residues in the CDR3. Germline assignment: CDR1 MNHNS and CDR2 SASEGT. Trimming cost V 8 bases and J 3 bases, with 13 bases left between them. This chain's CDR3 is CASPSGRKETQYF. The CDR3 DNA sequence: TGTGCCAGCCCCTCGGGCAGAAAAGAGACCCAGTACTTC.

This clonotype was counted ten times or more. The chain joins TRBV10-3 to TRBJ2-3; maybe TRBD1 (6 bases). V gave up 5 bases and J gave up 3 bases, with 9 bases separating them. The CDR3 is made up of 13 amino acids. Germline V CDR1 and CDR2: ENHRY, SYGVKD. The DNA of the CDR3 is TGTGCCATCAGTTCAACAGGGACAGATACGCAGTATTTT. It specifies CAISSTGTDTQYF.

In this sample, this clonotype turned up many times. The chain employs TRBV14 and TRBJ2-3, with D possibly being TRBD1 (5 bases). Per the germline V gene, CDR1 is SGHDN and CDR2 is FVKESK. V lost 1 base and J 3 bases, leaving 11 bases between the germline ends. This CDR3 region has 15 residues. The CDR3 coding sequence is TGTGCCAGCAGCCAAGGTGGGGCATGGACAGATACGCAGTATTTT. This sequence encodes CASSQGGAWTDTQYF.